The 6 T cell receptor beta chains listed next were all sequenced from one sample in a study of blood T cell repertoires in COVID-19. Only in-frame clones appear in the TCRdb table, and some are missing; sequencing was by immunoSEQ multiplex PCR. The sample shows approximately 44,000 clones, around four fifths of them seen only once. What was sequenced was peripheral blood. The receptors were sampled from a human donor in a cohort sampled during active COVID-19.

The V gene is TRBV5-1, the J gene TRBJ2-5; no firm D call. The CDR3 runs to 13 residues. Germline-derived CDR1 and CDR2 are SGHRS and YFSETQ. Trimming shortened V by 1 base and J by 5 bases, and 9 bases separated the two germline ends. CDR3 nucleotides: TGCGCCAGCAGCTTGACAATGCCGGAGACCCAGTACTTC. Its protein is CASSLTMPETQYF.

This clone is a singleton in its sample. The rearrangement links TRBV7-6 to TRBJ2-7; D might be TRBD2 (6 bases). CDR3 length: 14 amino acids. Trimming shortened V by 0 bases and J by 6 bases, and 12 bases separated the two germline ends. The germline CDR1 and CDR2 sequences are SGHVS and FNYEAQ. The CDR3 here is CASSLATRDGEQYF. The CDR3 DNA follows: TGTGCCAGCAGCTTAGCCACGCGGGACGGCGAGCAGTACTTC.

V gene TRBV7-9 combines with J gene TRBJ1-2; TRBD1 agrees at 8 bases. V was clipped by 5 bases and J by 1 base; unmatched bases: 18. CDR3 length equals 19 residues. Germline CDR1 reads SEHNR; CDR2 reads FQNEAQ (reference sequence). The CDR3 spells CASSPELRDRKEINYGYTF. The CDR3 nucleotides are TGTGCCAGCAGCCCCGAACTTCGGGACAGGAAAGAGATTAACTATGGCTACACCTTC.

The chain is built from TRBV5-1 and TRBJ2-2; the match to TRBD2 covers 14 bases. The CDR3 loop spans 17 amino acids. V dropped 3 bases and J dropped 7; count of bases not matched to a gene: 8. From germline, CDR1 is SGHRS and CDR2 YFSETQ. Here the CDR3 reads CASSSGTSGGPGGELFF. Here the CDR3 DNA reads TGCGCCAGCAGCTCAGGGACTAGCGGGGGCCCTGGCGGGGAGCTGTTTTTT.

The chain combines TRBV7-9 with TRBJ1-1; no reliable D call. The CDR3 runs to 11 residues. The germline V gene encodes CDR1 SEHNR and CDR2 FQNEAQ (reference sequence). The germline V and J ends were trimmed by 5 bases and 3 bases, with 4 bases remaining between them. CDR3 coding DNA: TGTGCCAGCAGCCATCACACTGAAGCTTTCTTT. Its protein product is CASSHHTEAFF.

The chain carries TRBV2 and TRBJ2-7, with TRBD2 identical over 7 bases. V gave up 7 bases and J gave up 1 base; unmatched junction bases: 7. This CDR3 region has 14 residues. From germline, CDR1 is SNHLY and CDR2 FYNNEI. The CDR3 loop reads CASNLPSGSYEQYF. The CDR3 nucleotides are TGTGCCAGCAATCTTCCTAGCGGATCCTACGAGCAGTACTTC.